This T cell receptor (beta chain) is from a study of blood T cell repertoires in COVID-19. This clone was counted only a few times. Germline V gives CDR1 LNHDA, CDR2 SQIVND (reference sequence). V lost 1 base, J lost 0 bases, and 6 bases stayed unmatched. CDR3 length equals 17 residues. Original data processing: Nucleated cell counts were estimated from reference gene primer amplification. The assay was immunoSEQ multiplex PCR, and TCRdb's table has in-frame clones only and misses some. The V and J calls and clone size were taken over from that table, and D and trimming were inferred from the DNA. Among about 200,000 clones listed, around 80% were seen once.

The clonotype originates from a woman in her sixties or seventies with acute or convalescent COVID-19. The chain recombines TRBV19 with TRBJ1-5; 7 bases align to TRBD1. Material: peripheral blood. In DNA form, the CDR3 reads TGTGCCAGTAGTATAGTGGGGGCAGGGGGTAGCAATCAGCCCCAGCATTTT. It encodes CASSIVGAGGSNQPQHF.